This T cell receptor (beta chain) is from a study of tumor-infiltrating lymphocytes in primary liver carcinoma. Overall study context: Regardless of tissue type, samples showed similar yields of roughly 3.5 to 7.5 million productive TCRbeta reads. General study results and limits: Tumor top-250-clone fraction significantly exceeded that of blood (p = 0.039).

RNA and DNA were co-extracted from 20-30 mg of unsorted bulk tissue. Resection treated the patients' primary liver carcinoma. Germline V gene sequence: CDR1 MDHEN, CDR2 SYDVKM. The CDR3 has 16 residues. Remarks on this clonotype: Its antigen is not identified. The junction departs from the called germline gene at one end, perhaps through a read error.

Total RNA amounting to 450 to 500 ng was the source from which TCR beta cDNA was made with a constant-region primer. It was through three nested multiplex PCR rounds of slightly modified ARM-PCR that TCR beta libraries arose. With TRBV1-TRBV30 forward primers and a C-beta reverse primer, the first two PCR rounds were run for roughly 9 cycles each. MiXCR was run by TCRdb on the multiplex PCR reads, yielding one entry per CDR3 protein. The sample has some 55,000 distinct CDR3 sequences, over 70% seen once. The TCR originated in a man in his forties with primary liver carcinoma and hepatitis B virus infection. Sequencing was carried out using liver tumor tissue from sampling region 2. The subset is: tumor region T2, inferior pole. This chain uses TRBV28 with TRBJ1-2; D might be TRBD1 (5 bases). This CDR3 reads CDSSSPAEGRDYGYTF. In DNA form, the CDR3 reads TGTGACAGCAGTTCTCCCGCGGAGGGGCGAGACTATGGGTACACCTTC.